This T cell receptor beta chain was found in a study of blood T cell repertoires in COVID-19. In the study overall: T cells, B-cell-depleted T cells, or PBMCs provided the cDNA or gDNA that served as material.

TCRdb's table, derived via immunoSEQ multiplex PCR, lists solely in-frame clones and lacks some. The top ten hold approximately 4.3% of the sample, which has 200,000 to 300,000 clones, around 90% seen once. From germline, CDR1 is MNHEY and CDR2 SVGAGI. V lost 5 bases and J lost 2, with 10 bases in between. The CDR3 is 13 residues long. The chain couples TRBV6-5 to TRBJ2-7, with D uncertain. The receptor was isolated from a man between 60 and 75 years old who had recovered from COVID-19. The sequenced material came from peripheral blood. CDR3 bases: TGTGCCAGCAGTCGCCTGAAGCCCTACGAGCAGTACTTC. Its protein is CASSRLKPYEQYF.